This T cell receptor beta chain stems from a study of identical twins. Study-level results: Abundant beta clonotypes from cord blood had fewer insertions, unlike memory repertoires, which showed none. Zero-insertion analyses could be partly confounded by invariant MAIT and iNKT cells.

Template switching introduced a universal primer site, and the cDNA bore unique molecular identifiers. MiXCR was run by TCRdb on the 5' RACE reads, yielding one entry per CDR3 protein. In the table there are roughly 18,000 distinct CDR3 sequences, 69% of which are singletons. Comment on this clonotype: Antigen specificity is unknown.

This CDR3 spans 13 amino acids. With 0 bases removed from V and 6 bases from J, the gap between germline ends came to 12 bases. CDR1 is SQVTM, CDR2 ANQGSEA, per germline. The receptor was derived from a woman younger than 30 in good health. This table probably holds off-target reads from a library built for another chain. The J gene is TRBJ2-7, the V gene TRBV29-1; no reliable D call. Source material: memory (CD45RO+) T cells sorted from blood. The CDR3 region is CSVEDGLLFEQYF. CDR3 DNA: TGCAGCGTTGAAGATGGATTACTTTTCGAGCAGTACTTC.